These 28 T cell receptor beta chains were all obtained from the same sample, sequenced in a study of shared clonotypes between healthy human individuals. Only in-frame clones appear in the TCRdb table, and some are missing; sequencing was by immunoSEQ multiplex PCR. Among about 1 million clones listed, more than 65% were seen once. Sequences were obtained from memory CD4+ T cells sorted from blood. Subset given: CD45RA-negative fraction. The receptors derive from a man aged 18 to 35 in good health.

At least ten counts were recorded for this clone. The V gene is TRBV5-1, the J gene TRBJ2-1, with TRBD1 matching 7 bases. Trimming at V came to 3 bases and at J to 5 bases, leaving 8 bases not matched to a gene. This CDR3 is 15 amino acids long. The germline V gene encodes CDR1 SGHRS and CDR2 YFSETQ. The CDR3 bases are TGCGCCAGCAGCTCTAGGACAGGTGGTGACAATGAGCAGTTCTTC. Translated, it gives CASSSRTGGDNEQFF.

The chain joins TRBV6-1 to TRBJ2-7; no firm D call. The germline CDR1 and CDR2 sequences are MNHNS and SASEGT. The CDR3 has 12 residues. Trimming left V 2 bases short and J 2 bases short, with 4 bases between. In DNA, the CDR3 is TGTGCCAGCAGTGAACCCCCCTACGAGCAGTACTTC. The encoded protein is CASSEPPYEQYF.

This chain joins TRBV5-6 and TRBJ1-1; the match to TRBD1 covers 7 bases. The length of the CDR3 is 14 residues. Germline V gene sequence: CDR1 SGHDT, CDR2 YYEEEE. The J segment lost 7 bases and the V segment lost 8 bases, leaving 14 bases of the junction unmatched. The chain's CDR3 is CASVTRGGWDEAFF. Here the CDR3 DNA reads TGTGCCAGTGTAACGAGAGGGGGCTGGGATGAAGCTTTCTTT.

This sequence joins TRBV6-1 and TRBJ1-5; perhaps TRBD1 as D (5 bases). The germline V gene has CDR1 MNHNS and CDR2 SASEGT. This CDR3 has 14 residues. The V gene lost 1 base and the J gene lost 4 bases, with 8 bases spanning the gap. The CDR3 loop is CASSEGQLNQPQHF. CDR3 bases: TGTGCCAGCAGTGAAGGACAGTTGAATCAGCCCCAGCATTTT.

CDR3 bases: TGTGCCAGCAGCTTAGGACAGGTCTTCGGTGAAAAACTGTTTTTT. Translating gives CASSLGQVFGEKLFF. The chain carries TRBV11-2 and TRBJ1-4, with D tentatively TRBD1 (6 bases). The CDR3 is made up of 15 amino acids. V was cut by 1 base and J by 7 bases, with 13 bases left in between. Germline V CDR1 and CDR2: SGHAT, FQNNGV.

This clone was observed a few times. The genes are TRBV18 and TRBJ2-1, with TRBD2 matching over 9 bases. Germline CDR1 reads KGHSH; CDR2 reads LQKENI. This CDR3 is built from 15 residues. Trimming at V came to 6 bases and at J to 3 bases, leaving 6 bases not matched to a gene. The CDR3 region has the DNA TGTGCCAGCTCTCCGGGACTAGCCATCTACAATGAGCAGTTCTTC. The encoded protein is CASSPGLAIYNEQFF. The full variable domain, completed using reference TRBV18 and TRBJ2-1, is NAGVMQNPRHLVRRRGQEARLRCSPMKGHSHVYWYRQLPEEGLKFMVYLQKENIIDESGMPKERFSAEFPKEGPSILRIQQVVRGDSAAYFCASSPGLAIYNEQFFGPGTRLTVL.

A single count supports this clone. The chain recombines TRBV7-9 with TRBJ2-3; 10 bases fit TRBD2. CDR1 and CDR2 from the germline V gene are SEHNR and FQNEAQ (reference sequence). Trimming cost V 3 bases and J 4 bases; bases outside gene matches: 10. The CDR3 runs to 17 residues. The CDR3 loop reads CASSFTLSGGAADTQYF. CDR3 bases: TGTGCCAGCAGCTTTACCCTCAGCGGGGGGGCCGCAGATACGCAGTATTTT.

DNA for the CDR3: TGTGCCAGCAGTCCAGGGTTCTATGGCTACACCTTC. It codes for CASSPGFYGYTF. The V gene is TRBV28, the J gene TRBJ1-2; possible D gene TRBD1, 5 bases. Trimming cost V 5 bases and J 4 bases, with 8 bases left between them. Germline V lookup: CDR1 MDHEN, CDR2 SYDVKM. This CDR3 has 12 residues.

The gene calls are TRBV6-6 and TRBJ2-2; 8 bases align to TRBD1. The CDR3 has 15 residues. Germline assignment: CDR1 MNHNY and CDR2 SVGAGI (reference sequence). The V gene end was trimmed by 5 bases and the J gene end by 3 bases; junction bases not matched to a gene: 5. The CDR3 loop reads CASSQGALDTGELFF. CDR3 nucleotide sequence: TGTGCCAGCAGTCAGGGGGCGCTGGACACCGGGGAGCTGTTTTTT.

The CDR3 loop is CAIYSGASSYEQYF. The CDR3 DNA reads as TGTGCCATCTATAGCGGGGCCAGCTCCTACGAGCAGTACTTC. V and J are TRBV10-3 and TRBJ2-7; TRBD2 aligns across 8 bases. With 8 bases clipped from V and 0 bases from J, the junction kept 6 bases outside the gene matches. Germline V gene sequence: CDR1 ENHRY, CDR2 SYGVKD. The CDR3 is 14 residues long.

The chain employs TRBV29-1 and TRBJ1-1, with D unclear. Trimming removed 7 bases from V and 11 bases from J, with 20 bases in between. Germline assignment: CDR1 SQVTM and CDR2 ANQGSEA. This CDR3 is 12 amino acids long. CDR3 residues: CSGAPDTLTAFF. DNA for the CDR3: TGCAGCGGAGCCCCGGATACCCTAACCGCTTTCTTT.

V usage is TRBV10-1 and J usage is TRBJ2-1; a possible D gene is TRBD2 (5 bases). From germline, CDR1 is WNHNN and CDR2 SYGVQD (reference sequence). This CDR3 comprises 10 residues. Trimming pared 9 bases from V and 8 bases from J, leaving 8 bases between. The CDR3 loop is CARSGYEQFF. The CDR3, as DNA: TGCGCCAGATCGGGGTATGAGCAGTTCTTC.

The chain recombines TRBV7-2 with TRBJ2-3, with a weak D call TRBD2 (5 bases). The V end was cut by 5 bases, the J end by 6 bases, with 9 bases between. Germline V lookup: CDR1 SGHTA, CDR2 FQGNSA. The CDR3 sequence is 12 residues long. CDR3 residues: CASSVWRDTQYF. CDR3 bases: TGTGCCAGCAGCGTATGGAGGGATACGCAGTATTTT.

The chain recombines TRBV28 with TRBJ1-5; 8 nucleotides match TRBD1. The CDR3 is 16 residues long. The trim removed 7 bases at V and 5 bases at J, leaving 13 bases unmatched. CDR1 is MDHEN and CDR2 is SYDVKM in the germline V gene. CDR3 in DNA: TGTGCCAGCAACCTACTAGGACAGGGAGGTTATCAGCCCCAGCATTTT. This sequence encodes CASNLLGQGGYQPQHF.

This clone appeared once. This rearrangement joins TRBV12-2 to TRBJ2-7. TRBV12-2 represents a pseudogene. This CDR3 comprises 15 residues. This CDR3 is CASREPLPRSYEQYF. The CDR3 DNA reads TGTGCAAGTCGCGAGCCCTTGCCCAGGAGCTACGAGCAGTACTTC.

V is TRBV30 and J is TRBJ2-3; D gene ambiguous. V was cut by 2 bases and J by 1 base, with 10 bases left in between. CDR3 size: 14 residues. Germline CDR1 GTSNPN, CDR2 SVGIG (reference sequence). The CDR3 DNA sequence: TGTGCCTGGAGTCTGCAAAGTGGCACAGATACGCAGTATTTT. Translated, it gives CAWSLQSGTDTQYF.

J is TRBJ2-1 and V is TRBV28; 11 bases are shared with TRBD2. V lost 2 bases, J lost 8 bases, and 5 bases stayed unmatched. The CDR3 runs to 15 residues. CDR1 MDHEN and CDR2 SYDVKM come from the germline V gene. For the CDR3, the DNA is TGTGCCAGCAGTTTACGCGGGACTAGCGGCTATGAGCAGTTCTTC. Translating it yields CASSLRGTSGYEQFF.

V usage is TRBV14 and J usage is TRBJ2-3; D unresolved. Trimming took 1 base from V and 5 from J, leaving 7 bases between them. The CDR3 consists of 13 residues. The V gene's germline CDR1 is SGHDN and CDR2 FVKESK. The CDR3 loop reads CASSQGWGDTQYF. In nucleotides, the CDR3 is TGTGCCAGCAGCCAAGGGTGGGGAGATACGCAGTATTTT.

The CDR3 DNA reads TGTGCCAGCAGTTATACAGTCACCGGGGAGCTGTTTTTT. Translating it yields CASSYTVTGELFF. V is TRBV7-8 and J is TRBJ2-2; D ambiguous. The CDR3 consists of 13 residues. Germline CDR1 is SGHVS and CDR2 is FQNEAQ. V lost 6 bases and J lost 4, with 9 bases in between. Full variable domain (remainder filled in from reference TRBV7-8 and TRBJ2-2): GAGVSQSPRYKVAKRGQDVALRCDPISGHVSLFWYQQALGQGPEFLTYFQNEAQLDKSGLPSDRFFAERPEGSVSTLKIQRTQQEDSAVYLCASSYTVTGELFFGEGSRLTVL.

This clone was counted between two and nine times. V is TRBV5-1 and J is TRBJ1-2, with 8 nucleotides matching TRBD1. Trimming at V came to 0 bases and at J to 10 bases, leaving 14 bases not matched to a gene. Germline lookup yields CDR1 SGHRS and CDR2 YFSETQ. This CDR3 contains 16 residues. The CDR3 DNA sequence: TGCGCCAGCAGCTTGGAAGGCAGGGGGCGGACCCAGTACTACACCTTC. Encoded protein: CASSLEGRGRTQYYTF.

This clone was seen a few times. The V and J genes are TRBV7-9 and TRBJ2-6; D perhaps matches TRBD1 (5 bases). The CDR3 is 15 residues long. The germline V gene has CDR1 SEHNR and CDR2 FQNEAQ (reference sequence). The ends were cut back, 1 base at V and 3 bases at J, with 7 bases in the middle. The chain's CDR3 is CASSLGRVGANVLTF. DNA for the CDR3: TGTGCCAGCAGCTTAGGCAGGGTTGGGGCCAACGTCCTGACTTTC.

This clone has only one observation. The gene calls are TRBV10-1 and TRBJ2-3; D is possibly TRBD1 (5 bases). V dropped 6 bases and J dropped 4 bases, with 11 bases sitting between them. Germline-derived CDR1 and CDR2 are WNHNN and SYGVQD (reference sequence). This CDR3 region has 13 residues. The CDR3 nucleotides are TGCGCCAGCAGAGGGGTGGCCTCAGATACGCAGTATTTT. As protein: CASRGVASDTQYF.

As regards this clone: The sample has other DNA sequences that encode this CDR3 too. The CDR3 sequence is CAISSTDTQYF. The CDR3 coding sequence is TGTGCCATCAGTAGCACAGATACGCAGTATTTT. The chain couples TRBV10-3 to TRBJ2-3; D not certain. The length of the CDR3 is 11 residues. Germline CDR1 and CDR2: ENHRY and SYGVKD. V was pared by 5 bases and J by 0 bases, with 0 bases between.

V and J are TRBV19 and TRBJ2-1; 8 bases fit TRBD1. The junction had 13 bases not matched to a gene; V was cut back by 5 bases and J by 7 bases. Germline V gene sequence: CDR1 LNHDA, CDR2 SQIVND (reference sequence). The CDR3 is made up of 16 amino acids. The CDR3 bases are TGTGCCAGTAGTCCCCAGAGTAGGACAGGGAGGAATGAGCAGTTCTTC. Amino acid sequence: CASSPQSRTGRNEQFF.

The chain employs TRBV10-3 and TRBJ1-1; D unresolved. The V end was cut by 0 bases, the J end by 0 bases, with 11 bases between. The length of the CDR3 is 16 residues. Germline V gene data show CDR1 as ENHRY and CDR2 as SYGVKD. This chain's CDR3 is CAISESGMPVNTEAFF. CDR3 nucleotides: TGTGCCATCAGTGAGTCGGGAATGCCAGTGAACACTGAAGCTTTCTTT.

This rearrangement joins TRBV30 to TRBJ2-7; a weak D match, TRBD2 (6 bases). CDR3 length: 15 amino acids. CDR1 GTSNPN and CDR2 SVGIG come from the germline V gene (reference sequence). Trimming pared 5 bases from V and 3 bases from J, leaving 20 bases between. The CDR3 sequence is CAWDLPGTSYYEQYF. The CDR3 nucleotides read TGTGCCTGGGATCTGCCCGGGACTTCGTACTACGAGCAGTACTTC.

The sample holds a few counts of this clone. The V call is TRBV4-1, the J call TRBJ2-7; possibly TRBD1 for D (6 bases). V was pared by 1 base and J by 1 base, with 14 bases between. Germline assignment: CDR1 MGHRA and CDR2 YSYEKL. The CDR3 has 16 amino acids. The CDR3 nucleotides are TGCGCCAGCAGCCAAGTTTTACAGGGTCCTTCCTACGAGCAGTACTTC. Its translation: CASSQVLQGPSYEQYF.

The chain has TRBV5-5 and TRBJ1-2; no definite D call. The CDR3 has 14 residues. V was shortened by 6 bases and J by 0 bases, with 12 bases between the two germline ends. The germline CDR1 and CDR2 sequences are SGHKS and YYEKEE (reference sequence). Written as DNA, the CDR3 is TGTGCCAGCATCGAATCTCCAGCTAACTATGGCTACACCTTC. Amino acids: CASIESPANYGYTF.